One and the same sample provided the 2 T cell receptor beta chains below, sequenced in a study of cytomegalovirus exposure and HLA in healthy donors. The PCR made use of 60 Vbeta and 13 Jbeta primers. Sequencing was performed with immunoSEQ multiplex PCR; in TCRdb, only in-frame clones are kept and a portion is missing. The table records around 84,000 clones, around 82% of them present only once. What was sequenced was PBMCs. The receptors originated from a man aged 50 to 59 in good health and CMV-seronegative.

The DNA of the CDR3 is TGCGCCAGCAGCCAAATGGCCAACAGGGGGGAGCAGTACTTC. As protein: CASSQMANRGEQYF. The rearrangement uses TRBV4-1 and TRBJ2-7; 8 bases map to TRBD1. V lost 2 bases, J lost 7 bases, and 7 bases stayed unmatched. Germline CDR1 is MGHRA and CDR2 is YSYEKL. The CDR3 extends over 14 amino acids.

This clone was counted a few times. This chain connects TRBV10-3 to TRBJ1-5; D is perhaps TRBD1 (5 bases). Germline V gives CDR1 ENHRY, CDR2 SYGVKD. CDR3 length equals 13 residues. Trimming removed 11 bases at V and 0 bases at J, with 11 bases between. CDR3 residues: CAARQFSNQPQHF. The CDR3 region has the DNA TGTGCCGCCCGACAGTTTAGCAATCAGCCCCAGCATTTT.